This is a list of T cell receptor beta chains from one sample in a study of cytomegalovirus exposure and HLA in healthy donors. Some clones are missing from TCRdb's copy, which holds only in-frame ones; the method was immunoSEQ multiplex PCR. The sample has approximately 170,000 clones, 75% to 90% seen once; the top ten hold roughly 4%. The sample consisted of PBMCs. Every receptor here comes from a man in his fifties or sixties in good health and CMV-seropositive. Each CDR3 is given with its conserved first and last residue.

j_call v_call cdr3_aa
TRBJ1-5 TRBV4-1 CASSQDRGERFSDQPQHF
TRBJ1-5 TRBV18 CASSPPGGKVGQPQHF
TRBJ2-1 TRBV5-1 CASSLSTSGTNEQFF
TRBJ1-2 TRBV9 CASSARQGATLEGYTF
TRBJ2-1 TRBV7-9 CASSLVSGRGSSYNEQFF
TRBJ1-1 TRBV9 CASSSPVGRSGNTEAFF
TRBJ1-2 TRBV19 CASIPWTGGYYGYTF
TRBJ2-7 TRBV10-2 CASSDSGEGFHEQYF
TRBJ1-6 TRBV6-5 CASSYGGPYNSPLHF
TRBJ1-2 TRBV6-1 CASTFYGYTF
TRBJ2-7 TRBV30 CASLLFDSYEQYF
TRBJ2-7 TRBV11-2 CASRKTSSYEQYF
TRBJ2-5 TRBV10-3 CAIRLGGAQETQYF
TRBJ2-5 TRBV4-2 CASSQTSGGAQETQYF
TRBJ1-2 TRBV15 CATSRGRTGIVVGYTF
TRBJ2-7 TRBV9 CASSGGQGRSYEQYF
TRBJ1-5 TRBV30 CAWGAGNNQPQHF
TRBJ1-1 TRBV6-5 CASSSGQVSTEAFF
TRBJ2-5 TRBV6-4 CASSTGSQYF
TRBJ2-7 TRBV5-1 CASSLVDSSSYEQYF
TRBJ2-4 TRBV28 CASSAEEIKNIQYF
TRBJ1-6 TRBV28 CASSFGGSGVSYNSPLHF
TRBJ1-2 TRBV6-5 CASSLHGTDGSYGYTF
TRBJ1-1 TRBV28 CASRRQGGTEAFF
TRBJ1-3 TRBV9 CASSVATGGTGNTIYF
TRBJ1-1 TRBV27 CASLARKNTEAFF
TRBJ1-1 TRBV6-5 CASRRPGQRNTEAFF
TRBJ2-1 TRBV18 CASSTLTFTGPNNEQFF
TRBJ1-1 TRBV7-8 CASSYLPGQGADEAFF
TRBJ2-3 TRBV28 CASSFSVRGTDTQYF
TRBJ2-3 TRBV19 CASSALWGTSTDTQYF
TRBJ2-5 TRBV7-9 CASSLGAGGPGETQYF
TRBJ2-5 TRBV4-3 CASSQGREPGQETQYF
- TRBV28 CASSLGQVYEQYF
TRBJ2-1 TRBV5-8 CASSYRGGSYNEQFF
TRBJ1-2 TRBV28 CASSREGIGYGYTF